The rows below give T cell receptor beta chains drawn from one sample of a study of OX40 agonist ivuxolimab in advanced cancers. The protocol was immunoSEQ multiplex PCR, while the TCRdb copy is restricted to in-frame clones and leaves out a portion. Among 73,000 or so clones, around nine tenths were seen once, and the ten largest hold approximately 0.81%. The source was CD4+ or CD8+ T cells sorted from blood, collected in a trial of the OX40 agonist ivuxolimab. These receptors were collected from an adult with an advanced solid tumor such as melanoma, head and neck, liver or kidney cancer. Both conserved end residues are part of each CDR3. Fields, in order: V gene, D gene, clone size, J gene, CDR3 protein, CDR3 DNA. A D gene is named only where the DNA matches it firmly. Clone size appears in some rows only: once, few, many, or a class for an expanded clone.

TRBV4-1,TRBD2,-,TRBJ2-5,CASSAGGGQETQYF,TGCGCCAGCAGCGCGGGAGGGGGGCAAGAGACCCAGTACTTC
TRBV28,-,-,TRBJ1-4,CASSHSWGNEKLFF,TGTGCCAGCAGTCACAGCTGGGGGAATGAAAAACTGTTTTTT
TRBV7-6,TRBD1,-,TRBJ2-7,CASTLGQGPYEQYF,TGTGCCAGCACCCTGGGACAGGGGCCCTACGAGCAGTACTTC
TRBV18,TRBD2,-,TRBJ2-7,CASSLTGGEQYF,TGTGCCAGCTCACTCACGGGGGGCGAGCAGTACTTC
TRBV2,-,-,TRBJ2-3,CASSDSGFSTDTQYF,TGTGCCAGCAGTGACTCAGGGTTCAGCACAGATACGCAGTATTTT
TRBV10-1,-,-,TRBJ2-3,CASSRGGQGIDTQYF,TGCGCCAGCAGCCGGGGGGGACAGGGAATAGATACGCAGTATTTT
TRBV18,TRBD1,-,TRBJ2-1,CASSPSQGAYNEQFF,TGTGCCAGCTCACCGAGTCAGGGGGCCTACAATGAGCAGTTCTTC
TRBV19,-,-,TRBJ2-6,CATTPGSGANVLTF,TGTGCCACTACCCCGGGGTCTGGGGCCAACGTCCTGACTTTC
TRBV7-2,-,-,TRBJ1-1,CASSWGLNTEAFF,TGTGCCAGCAGCTGGGGATTGAACACTGAAGCTTTCTTT
TRBV5-1,-,-,TRBJ1-4,CASSLAGQSEKLFF,TGCGCCAGCAGCTTGGCCGGTCAGTCTGAAAAACTGTTTTTT
TRBV4-2,TRBD1,-,TRBJ2-1,CASSKRTGGSYNEQFF,TGTGCCAGCAGCAAACGGACAGGCGGCTCCTACAATGAGCAGTTCTTC
TRBV7-3,-,-,TRBJ2-2,CASSSTPRGELFF,TGTGCCAGCAGCTCGACTCCCCGGGGAGAGCTGTTTTTT
TRBV5-4,-,-,TRBJ2-7,CASSFDGSYEQYF,TGTGCCAGCAGCTTCGACGGGTCCTACGAGCAGTACTTC
TRBV15,-,-,TRBJ2-5,CATSRVRNQETQYF,TGTGCCACCAGCAGAGTACGGAACCAAGAGACCCAGTACTTC
TRBV29-1,-,-,TRBJ1-1,CSASTRNTEAFF,TGCAGCGCCTCGACAAGGAACACTGAAGCTTTCTTT
TRBV10-2,TRBD1,-,TRBJ2-1,CASSFPGQGARNEQFF,TGCGCCAGCAGTTTTCCAGGGCAGGGGGCGAGAAATGAGCAGTTCTTC
TRBV6-5,-,-,TRBJ1-4,CASTPNFKGEKLFF,TGTGCCAGCACCCCCAACTTCAAAGGGGAAAAACTGTTTTTT
TRBV4-1,-,once,TRBJ2-7,CASSRLGESYEQYF,TGCGCCAGCAGCCGCCTCGGGGAGTCCTACGAGCAGTACTTC
TRBV11-2,-,-,TRBJ2-3,CASSLDPRADTQYF,TGTGCCAGCAGCTTAGACCCCAGGGCAGATACGCAGTATTTT
TRBV6-1,-,-,TRBJ2-3,CASSRDGDTQYF,TGTGCCAGCAGCCGGGACGGAGATACGCAGTATTTT
TRBV7-3,-,few,TRBJ1-1,CASRRDSTQNTEAFF,TGTGCCAGCAGGAGGGACTCGACACAGAACACTGAAGCTTTCTTT
TRBV11-1,TRBD2,-,TRBJ2-7,CASTPTSGAYEQYF,TGTGCCAGCACACCCACTAGCGGGGCCTACGAGCAGTACTTC
TRBV9,-,-,TRBJ1-2,CASSVGGPNGYTF,TGTGCCAGCAGCGTAGGGGGGCCCAATGGCTACACCTTC
TRBV2,TRBD2,-,TRBJ2-3,CASSPTSFKTDTQYF,TGTGCCAGCAGTCCGACTAGCTTTAAGACAGATACGCAGTATTTT
TRBV7-9,-,few,TRBJ2-2,CASSLAAGQTGELFF,TGTGCCAGCAGCTTAGCGGCAGGGCAGACCGGGGAGCTGTTTTTT
TRBV5-1,TRBD1,once,TRBJ2-3,CASSLRAGGTDTQYF,TGCGCCAGCAGCTTGAGGGCAGGGGGTACAGATACGCAGTATTTT
TRBV6-6,-,-,TRBJ2-3,CASTSGRGGTDTQYF,TGTGCCAGCACCTCAGGCAGGGGGGGCACAGATACGCAGTATTTT
TRBV5-1,-,-,TRBJ2-2,CASSTQGTGELFF,TGCGCCAGCAGCACACAGGGAACCGGGGAGCTGTTTTTT
TRBV18,TRBD1,few,TRBJ2-7,CASSPREDRVSYEQYF,TGTGCCAGCTCACCCCGTGAGGACAGGGTAAGCTACGAGCAGTACTTC
TRBV6-1,TRBD1,-,TRBJ1-2,CASIQGQAPYGYTF,TGTGCCAGCATTCAGGGACAGGCCCCCTATGGCTACACCTTC
TRBV5-6,-,-,TRBJ1-4,CASSLNRVRGEKLFF,TGTGCCAGCAGCTTAAACAGAGTACGTGGTGAAAAACTGTTTTTT
TRBV27,-,-,TRBJ1-6,CASRLQGSGNSPLHF,TGTGCCAGCAGATTACAGGGTTCAGGAAATTCACCCCTCCACTTT
TRBV6-5,-,-,TRBJ1-4,CASRMTATNEKLFF,TGTGCCAGCAGAATGACCGCAACTAATGAAAAACTGTTTTTT
TRBV27,TRBD1,-,TRBJ2-2,CASSPGQAYTGELFF,TGTGCCAGCAGTCCCGGACAGGCCTACACCGGGGAGCTGTTTTTT
TRBV28,-,-,TRBJ1-1,CASSPGDSNTEAFF,TGTGCCAGCAGCCCGGGGGACTCCAACACTGAAGCTTTCTTT
TRBV19,-,-,TRBJ2-1,CASRGGGNEQFF,TGTGCCAGTAGAGGAGGGGGGAATGAGCAGTTCTTC
TRBV2,-,few,TRBJ2-6,CAKKQGSGANVLTF,TGTGCCAAGAAGCAGGGCTCTGGGGCCAACGTCCTGACTTTC
TRBV5-4,TRBD2,-,TRBJ2-2,CASSLPSGGAGGELFF,TGTGCCAGCAGCTTGCCTAGCGGGGGGGCTGGCGGGGAGCTGTTTTTT
TRBV11-2,TRBD1,-,TRBJ1-2,CASSPGQDYGYTF,TGTGCCAGCAGCCCCGGACAGGACTATGGCTACACCTTC
TRBV5-4,TRBD1,-,TRBJ2-7,CASSSPGQGNYEQYF,TGTGCCAGCAGCTCTCCGGGACAGGGGAACTACGAGCAGTACTTC
TRBV19,-,-,TRBJ2-2,CASSIRGLGAGELFF,TGTGCCAGTAGTATAAGGGGATTGGGGGCCGGGGAGCTGTTTTTT
TRBV6-5,-,-,TRBJ1-5,CASSYDQNQPQHF,TGTGCCAGCAGTTACGACCAAAATCAGCCCCAGCATTTT
TRBV19,TRBD1,-,TRBJ1-2,CASSILGSGGRYGYTF,TGTGCCAGTAGTATATTGGGTTCAGGGGGCCGCTATGGCTACACCTTC
TRBV5-4,-,-,TRBJ2-4,CASSLAKGDNIQYF,TGTGCCAGCAGCTTAGCGAAAGGGGACAACATTCAGTACTTC
TRBV7-9,-,few,TRBJ2-7,CASSLEAGLNYEQYF,TGTGCCAGCAGCTTAGAGGCCGGACTCAACTACGAGCAGTACTTC
TRBV9,TRBD1,-,TRBJ2-4,CASSVGTGGKNIQYF,TGTGCCAGCAGCGTAGGAACAGGGGGGAAAAACATTCAGTACTTC
TRBV7-2,-,once,TRBJ1-4,CASSLTRDGSKLFF,TGTGCCAGCAGCTTGACACGCGACGGCTCAAAACTGTTTTTT
TRBV18,-,-,TRBJ1-1,CASSPEAGSTEAFF,TGTGCCAGCTCACCTGAGGCAGGGAGCACTGAAGCTTTCTTT
TRBV9,-,-,TRBJ2-1,CASSVAGDSYNEQFF,TGTGCCAGCAGCGTAGCGGGAGACAGCTACAATGAGCAGTTCTTC
TRBV19,-,-,TRBJ2-7,CASSTDKTTVQYF,TGTGCCAGTAGTACGGACAAGACTACCGTGCAGTACTTC
TRBV18,-,-,TRBJ1-3,CASSPGTPSAGNTIYF,TGTGCCAGCTCACCAGGGACCCCGTCGGCTGGAAACACCATATATTTT
TRBV7-3,-,-,TRBJ2-3,CASSRTRPDTQYF,TGTGCCAGCAGCCGTACTAGGCCAGATACGCAGTATTTT
TRBV29-1,TRBD1,-,TRBJ2-7,CSARQGIYEQYF,TGCAGCGCCCGACAGGGGATCTACGAGCAGTACTTC
TRBV7-6,-,-,TRBJ1-5,CASSLEVNQPQHF,TGTGCCAGCAGCTTAGAAGTGAATCAGCCCCAGCATTTT
TRBV5-8,-,-,TRBJ2-5,CASSGTGNRGETQYF,TGTGCCAGCAGCGGCACAGGGAACCGAGGAGAGACCCAGTACTTC